The 6 T cell receptor beta chains presented below share a single source sample, sequenced in a study of cytomegalovirus exposure and HLA in healthy donors. The PCR contained 60 Vbeta and 13 Jbeta primers. Produced via immunoSEQ multiplex PCR; TCRdb's table is partial and in-frame only. The sample lists approximately 70,000 clones; 78% were seen once. Sequencing was carried out using PBMCs. These receptors were collected from a man in his forties in good health and CMV-seronegative.

The J gene is TRBJ2-7, the V gene TRBV5-5, with 7 bases lining up with TRBD1. J gave up 2 bases and V 5 bases, and 7 bases lay outside the gene matches. Looked up from germline, CDR1 is SGHKS and CDR2 is YYEKEE (reference sequence). CDR3 length equals 14 residues. DNA for the CDR3: TGTGCCAGCAGTTCCGGGACAGAGACCTACGAGCAGTACTTC. Its protein product is CASSSGTETYEQYF.

The J gene is TRBJ2-1, the V gene TRBV28; 13 positions match TRBD2. The trim removed 6 bases at V and 2 bases at J, leaving 1 base unmatched. Germline V lookup: CDR1 MDHEN, CDR2 SYDVKM. The length of the CDR3 is 15 residues. CDR3 DNA sequence: TGTGCCAGCAGGGGGACTAGCGGGACCTACAATGAGCAGTTCTTC. This sequence encodes CASRGTSGTYNEQFF.

V is TRBV11-2 and J is TRBJ2-7, with 8 bases matching TRBD2. CDR3 size: 15 residues. The germline V gene has CDR1 SGHAT and CDR2 FQNNGV. Unmatched junction bases numbered 7, after V lost 3 bases and J lost 3 bases. As DNA, the CDR3 is TGTGCCAGCAGCTTCAACCGCGGGAGGAGCTACGAGCAGTACTTC. Its protein is CASSFNRGRSYEQYF.

The chain combines TRBV5-6 with TRBJ1-4, with TRBD1 as a possible D gene (6 bases). The V gene's germline CDR1 is SGHDT and CDR2 YYEEEE. V was clipped by 4 bases and J by 8 bases, with 18 bases between them. The CDR3 sequence is 15 residues long. CDR3 sequence reads: CASSPDGRGGEKLFF. The CDR3 DNA sequence: TGTGCCAGCAGCCCCGATGGAAGGGGGGGAGAAAAACTGTTTTTT.

The gene calls are TRBV28 and TRBJ1-2; a possible D gene is TRBD1 (5 bases). V shed 5 bases and J shed 5 bases, with 9 bases lying between them. Germline loops: CDR1 MDHEN, CDR2 SYDVKM. The CDR3 extends over 12 amino acids. The CDR3 DNA sequence: TGTGCCAGCAGTGGGGGGGTGTATGGCTACACCTTC. This sequence encodes CASSGGVYGYTF.

For the CDR3, the DNA is TGTGCCATCAGTGAGTCTACTCCAGATACGCAGTATTTT. Its translation is CAISESTPDTQYF. The chain links TRBV10-3 to TRBJ2-3; D is undetermined. The CDR3 contains 13 residues. Trimming stripped 0 bases from V and 4 bases from J, with 5 bases between. Germline V CDR1 and CDR2: ENHRY, SYGVKD.